Included here is one T cell receptor (beta chain) sequence, with context. The CDR3 has 14 residues. The V gene end was trimmed by 7 bases and the J gene end by 1 base; junction bases not matched to a gene: 4. Germline values: CDR1 MDHEN, CDR2 SYDVKM. The data belong to a study of blood T cell repertoires in COVID-19. In the study overall: Spain, Italy and the United States supplied samples that represented acute and convalescent COVID-19. Sources were T cells, B-cell-depleted T cells, or PBMCs; the material itself was cDNA or gDNA.

Authors' methods: From reference gene primer amplification, estimates of nucleated cell counts were derived. Some clones are missing from TCRdb's copy, which holds only in-frame ones; the method was immunoSEQ multiplex PCR. The D gene and trimming were derived from the DNA, and the V and J assignments and clone size from that table. Of roughly 49,000 clones in the sample, 89% were seen once. The receptor comes from a man aged 55 to 70 with active COVID-19. The V gene is TRBV28, the J gene TRBJ1-2, with TRBD1 matching 9 bases. Sequencing input: peripheral blood. The CDR3 loop is CASNPGQGNYGYTF. Here the CDR3 DNA reads TGTGCCAGCAATCCGGGACAGGGTAACTATGGCTACACCTTC.